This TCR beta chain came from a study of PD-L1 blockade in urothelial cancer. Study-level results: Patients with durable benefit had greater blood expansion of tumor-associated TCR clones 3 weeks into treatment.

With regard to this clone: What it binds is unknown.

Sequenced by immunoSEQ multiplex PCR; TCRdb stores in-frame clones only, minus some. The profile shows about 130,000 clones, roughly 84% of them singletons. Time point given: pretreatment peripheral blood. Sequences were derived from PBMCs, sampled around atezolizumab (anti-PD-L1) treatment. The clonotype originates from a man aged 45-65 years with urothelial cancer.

CDR3 in DNA: TGTGCCAGTTCGACTAGCGGGAGGCCCCAAGAGACCCAGTACTTC. This gives the protein CASSTSGRPQETQYF. This chain links TRBV25-1 with TRBJ2-5; 13 bases are shared with TRBD2. The CDR3 consists of 15 residues. With 9 bases clipped from V and 1 base from J, the junction kept 5 bases outside the gene matches. Germline loops: CDR1 MGHDK, CDR2 SYGVNS.